The next 15 T cell receptor beta chains were all read from a single sample in a study of blood T cell repertoires in COVID-19. Some clones are missing from TCRdb's copy, which holds only in-frame ones; the method was immunoSEQ multiplex PCR. The data contain a few hundred thousand clones, 82% of them singletons. Sequenced sample: PBMCs or T cells enriched from blood (not recorded which). The source is a woman aged 55-69 years who had recovered from COVID-19.

The chain couples TRBV25-1 to TRBJ1-2; 11 bases are a match to TRBD1. From germline, CDR1 is MGHDK and CDR2 SYGVNS. Unmatched junction bases numbered 3, after V lost 2 bases and J lost 1 base. The CDR3 totals 16 residues. CDR3 region: CASSERTGGINYGYTF. Written as DNA, the CDR3 is TGTGCCAGCAGTGAACGGACAGGGGGCATTAACTATGGCTACACCTTC.

V and J are TRBV5-4 and TRBJ1-2, with 9 bases lining up with TRBD1. The J segment lost 4 bases and the V segment lost 4 bases, leaving 11 bases of the junction unmatched. Germline values: CDR1 SGHNT, CDR2 YYREEE (reference sequence). CDR3 length: 16 residues. CDR3 residues: CASSPTRGQGSYGYTF. The CDR3 DNA reads as TGTGCCAGCAGCCCTACTCGGGGACAGGGATCCTATGGCTACACCTTC.

The V and J genes are TRBV10-2 and TRBJ1-1; D call uncertain. CDR1 WSHSY and CDR2 SAAADI come from the germline V gene. This CDR3 spans 15 amino acids. Trimming cost V 10 bases and J 2 bases, with 20 bases left between them. For the CDR3, the DNA is TGCGCCATAGCGGAACCGTCCCGGGGTAACACTGAAGCTTTCTTT. Its translation: CAIAEPSRGNTEAFF.

The chain joins TRBV9 to TRBJ1-6; tentatively, D is TRBD1 (6 bases). The CDR3 runs 16 residues. CDR1 is SGDLS, CDR2 YYNGEE, per germline. V was shortened by 1 base and J by 8 bases, with 16 bases between the two germline ends. CDR3 DNA: TGTGCCAGCAGCGTATCAAGGACAGCCCGGGATTCACCCCTCCACTTT. Translation: CASSVSRTARDSPLHF. Drawing the rest from reference TRBV9 and TRBJ1-6, the complete variable domain is DSGVTQTPKHLITATGQRVTLRCSPRSGDLSVYWYQQSLDQGLQFLIQYYNGEERAKGNILERFSAQQFPDLHSELNLSSLELGDSALYFCASSVSRTARDSPLHFGNGTRLTVT.

This clone turned up a few times. V and J are TRBV2 and TRBJ2-7; D perhaps matches TRBD2 (6 bases). This CDR3 is built from 18 residues. Germline CDR1 is SNHLY and CDR2 is FYNNEI. The ends were cut back, 1 base at V and 0 bases at J, with 19 bases in the middle. The DNA for the CDR3 is TGTGCCAGCAGTGAAGATTCCCCCGGGACTCTTAGCTCCTACGAGCAGTACTTC. Protein: CASSEDSPGTLSSYEQYF. Supplemented by reference TRBV2 and TRBJ2-7, the full variable domain reads EPEVTQTPSHQVTQMGQEVILRCVPISNHLYFYWYRQILGQKVEFLVSFYNNEISEKSEIFDDQFSVERPDGSNFTLKIRSTKLEDSAMYFCASSEDSPGTLSSYEQYFGPGTRLTVT.

This clone was seen just once. The chain is built from TRBV5-1 and TRBJ1-3; D is possibly TRBD1 (6 bases). The germline V gene encodes CDR1 SGHRS and CDR2 YFSETQ. With 0 bases removed from V and 0 bases from J, the gap between germline ends came to 10 bases. The CDR3 contains 16 residues. The CDR3 DNA follows: TGCGCCAGCAGCTTGGCTTCAGGGGTCTCTGGAAACACCATATATTTT. Translating gives CASSLASGVSGNTIYF.

This sequence joins TRBV29-1 and TRBJ2-5, with 7 bases fitting TRBD2. Per germline, CDR1 SQVTM and CDR2 ANQGSEA. The trim removed 2 bases at V and 1 base at J, leaving 7 bases unmatched. The CDR3 is 15 residues long. The DNA for the CDR3 is TGCAGCGTTGAAACGCTCGGGGGGATCCAAGAGACCCAGTACTTC. Translated, it gives CSVETLGGIQETQYF.

The sample holds a few counts of this clone. V usage is TRBV11-3 and J usage is TRBJ1-1; tentative D call: TRBD1 (6 bases). CDR1 and CDR2 (germline): SGHNT, YENEEA. The V end lost 0 bases, the J end lost 7 bases, and 18 bases lay between the germline ends. The CDR3 sequence is 16 residues long. CDR3 residues: CASSLDGRGGEDEAFF. CDR3 nucleotides: TGTGCCAGCAGCTTAGATGGCAGGGGTGGAGAGGATGAAGCTTTCTTT.

The rearrangement joins TRBV9 to TRBJ2-3; 9 nucleotides align to TRBD1. Germline V CDR1 and CDR2: SGDLS, YYNGEE. This CDR3 contains 16 residues. Trimming took 3 bases from V and 4 from J; bases not matched to a gene: 9. The CDR3 loop reads CASSATDRGVADTQYF. In DNA, the CDR3 is TGTGCCAGCAGCGCAACCGACAGGGGGGTCGCAGATACGCAGTATTTT.

This chain uses TRBV3-1 (or the pseudogene TRBV3-2) with TRBJ1-2, with TRBD1 identical over 8 bases. This CDR3 is built from 18 residues. The J segment lost 4 bases and the V segment lost 1 base, leaving 14 bases of the junction unmatched. Per germline, CDR1 LGHDT and CDR2 YNNKEL (reference sequence). CDR3 nucleotides: TGTGCCAGCAGCCAAGGGTTTCTAAAGTCGGACAGGGCCTATGGCTACACCTTC. Its protein product is CASSQGFLKSDRAYGYTF.

This chain links TRBV10-1 with TRBJ1-1; maybe TRBD1 (5 bases). The germline V gene encodes CDR1 WNHNN and CDR2 SYGVQD (reference sequence). The CDR3 runs 12 residues. V gave up 7 bases and J gave up 1 base, with 7 bases separating them. CDR3 region: CASTTGNTEAFF. CDR3 bases: TGCGCCAGCACCACAGGGAACACTGAAGCTTTCTTT.

This clone was observed a handful of times. The V call is TRBV2, the J call TRBJ2-3, with D possibly being TRBD1 (6 bases). V lost 3 bases, J lost 0 bases, and 22 bases lay in between. Germline CDR1 SNHLY, CDR2 FYNNEI. The CDR3 spans 19 residues. DNA for the CDR3: TGTGCCAGCAGTGAGCGGACCCGGACAGCTTCCTTCAGCACAGATACGCAGTATTTT. Translation: CASSERTRTASFSTDTQYF.

In nucleotides, the CDR3 is TGTGCCAGCGGGGAGCCCTATCAGCCCCAGCATTTT. It encodes CASGEPYQPQHF. This chain joins TRBV2 and TRBJ1-5, with unresolved D. CDR3 length: 12 residues. V lost 8 bases to trimming and J lost 5 bases, with 10 bases between them. From germline, CDR1 is SNHLY and CDR2 FYNNEI. Complete variable domain (other parts from reference TRBV2 and TRBJ1-5): EPEVTQTPSHQVTQMGQEVILRCVPISNHLYFYWYRQILGQKVEFLVSFYNNEISEKSEIFDDQFSVERPDGSNFTLKIRSTKLEDSAMYFCASGEPYQPQHFGDGTRLSIL.

The CDR3 spells CASSIEATAYEQYF. The CDR3 DNA reads as TGTGCCAGTAGTATCGAGGCGACGGCCTACGAGCAGTACTTC. The rearrangement links TRBV19 to TRBJ2-7; D gene unclear. Trimming removed 3 bases at V and 2 bases at J, with 11 bases between. The V gene's germline CDR1 is LNHDA and CDR2 SQIVND (reference sequence). CDR3 size: 14 residues.

The rearrangement joins TRBV7-6 to TRBJ1-6; D possibly corresponds to TRBD1 (5 bases). CDR1 and CDR2 from the germline V gene are SGHVS and FNYEAQ. The CDR3 contains 14 residues. Deletions cut 2 bases from V and 5 bases from J, with 7 bases between. The CDR3: CASSLRQNNSPLHF. DNA of the CDR3: TGTGCCAGCAGCTTAAGACAGAATAATTCACCCCTCCACTTT. The full variable domain, in which reference TRBV7-6 and TRBJ1-6 provide the parts outside the CDR3, is GAGVSQSPRYKVTKRGQDVALRCDPISGHVSLYWYRQALGQGPEFLTYFNYEAQQDKSGLPNDRFSAERPEGSISTLTIQRTEQRDSAMYRCASSLRQNNSPLHFGNGTRLTVT.